One sample yielded the 10 T cell receptor beta chains listed below, sequenced in a study of OX40 agonist ivuxolimab in advanced cancers. Sequencing was performed with immunoSEQ multiplex PCR; in TCRdb, only in-frame clones are kept and a portion is missing. Of approximately 77,000 clones in the sample, approximately 84% are singletons; the top ten hold around 7.5%. The sample in question was CD4+ or CD8+ T cells sorted from blood, obtained in a trial of the OX40 agonist ivuxolimab. Receptors originate from an adult with an advanced solid tumor such as melanoma, head and neck, liver or kidney cancer.

The V call is TRBV27, the J call TRBJ2-2, with 12 bases that match TRBD1. The V gene's germline CDR1 is MNHEY and CDR2 SMNVEV (reference sequence). This CDR3 comprises 15 residues. Unmatched junction bases numbered 4, after V lost 6 bases and J lost 5 bases. The CDR3 is CASRPGQGATGELFF. In DNA, the CDR3 is TGTGCCAGCAGACCGGGACAGGGGGCGACCGGGGAGCTGTTTTTT.

The chain employs TRBV7-2 and TRBJ2-5; TRBD2 matches at 9 bases. Near its end, the DNA agrees better with TRBJ2-7, so the J call may be wrong. CDR1 is SGHTA, CDR2 FQGNSA, per germline. This CDR3 region has 16 residues. CDR3 bases: TGTGCCAGCAGCTTAGTAGGTAGCGGGAGATCCTACGAGCAGTACTTC. Translation gives CASSLVGSGRSYEQYF.

This clone was counted ten times or more. The chain joins TRBV10-2 to TRBJ1-1; no reliable D call. V shed 3 bases and J shed 9 bases, with 11 bases lying between them. In germline, CDR1 is WSHSY, CDR2 SAAADI. This CDR3 is built from 12 residues. This chain's CDR3 is CASSDPGFQAFF. DNA for the CDR3: TGCGCCAGCAGTGATCCGGGGTTTCAAGCTTTCTTT.

The chain recombines TRBV7-2 with TRBJ2-5; D not certain. Germline loops: CDR1 SGHTA, CDR2 FQGNSA. Trimming removed 5 bases from V and 5 bases from J, with 15 bases in between. This CDR3 is 14 amino acids long. The CDR3 nucleotides are TGTGCCAGCAGCCCCTCCAGTTTTTCCGAGACCCAGTACTTC. Its protein is CASSPSSFSETQYF.

As DNA, the CDR3 is TGTGCCAGCAGCGGTAAGAACACCGGGGAGCTGTTTTTT. This sequence encodes CASSGKNTGELFF. The chain has TRBV9 and TRBJ2-2; D is undetermined. Trimming removed 3 bases at V and 1 base at J, with 4 bases between. Germline V gives CDR1 SGDLS, CDR2 YYNGEE. This CDR3 region has 13 residues.

J is TRBJ1-2 and V is TRBV6-6, with TRBD1 matching over 7 bases. This CDR3 is built from 13 residues. Germline CDR1 MNHNY, CDR2 SVGAGI (reference sequence). V trimming: 5 bases; J trimming: 8 bases; junction bases outside the gene matches: 8. This chain's CDR3 is CASSVVRGQGYTF. The CDR3, as DNA: TGTGCCAGCAGTGTCGTTAGGGGGCAAGGCTACACCTTC.

This chain connects TRBV9 to TRBJ2-7; D may be TRBD2 (5 bases). Trimming shortened V by 0 bases and J by 3 bases, and 10 bases separated the two germline ends. Germline CDR1 is SGDLS and CDR2 is YYNGEE. The CDR3 runs 14 residues. The CDR3 is CASSVDGDFYEQYF. CDR3 in DNA: TGTGCCAGCAGCGTAGACGGGGATTTCTACGAGCAGTACTTC.

This chain links TRBV30 with TRBJ1-5; tentatively, D is TRBD1 (5 bases). The CDR3 runs to 15 residues. Germline V gene lookup returns CDR1 GTSNPN and CDR2 SVGIG (reference sequence). Deletions cut 0 bases from V and 5 bases from J, with 14 bases between. CDR3 sequence: CAWSVHSGGDQPQHF. The CDR3 coding sequence is TGTGCCTGGAGTGTACACTCTGGGGGAGATCAGCCCCAGCATTTT.

The rearrangement joins TRBV7-2 to TRBJ1-1, with 7 nucleotides matching TRBD1. The CDR3 length is 13 residues. V lost 5 bases, J lost 7 bases, and 7 bases stayed unmatched. The germline gives CDR1 SGHTA, CDR2 FQGNSA. In DNA, the CDR3 is TGTGCCAGCAGCCCTAGGGGGCGCGGTGAAGCTTTCTTT. Amino acid sequence: CASSPRGRGEAFF.

The V gene is TRBV28, the J gene TRBJ2-5, with TRBD2 as a possible D gene (5 bases). Germline values: CDR1 MDHEN, CDR2 SYDVKM. This CDR3 comprises 12 residues. The V gene lost 6 bases and the J gene lost 4 bases, with 9 bases spanning the gap. The CDR3 bases are TGTGCCAGCAGCTCTAGCCGAGAGACCCAGTACTTC. Its protein product is CASSSSRETQYF.